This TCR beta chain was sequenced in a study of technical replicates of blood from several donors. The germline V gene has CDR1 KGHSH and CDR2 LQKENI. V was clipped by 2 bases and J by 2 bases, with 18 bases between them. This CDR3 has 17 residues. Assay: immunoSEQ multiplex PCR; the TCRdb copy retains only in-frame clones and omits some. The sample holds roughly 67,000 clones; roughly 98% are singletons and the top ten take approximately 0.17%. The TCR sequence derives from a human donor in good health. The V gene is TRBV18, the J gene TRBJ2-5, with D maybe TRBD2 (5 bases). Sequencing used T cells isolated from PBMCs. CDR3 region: CASSPEGHSRGQETQYF. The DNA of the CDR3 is TGTGCCAGCTCACCAGAGGGCCACTCGAGAGGGCAAGAGACCCAGTACTTC.